This T cell receptor (beta chain) was observed in a study of T-cell reconstitution after alpha-beta-depleted transplantation in children (dated by TCRdb to the mid-2010s). With regard to the full study: T-cell immune reconstitution after TCRalphabeta/CD19-depleted allogeneic hematopoietic cell transplantation in children was quantitatively tracked in the study by means of TCR repertoire profiling.

Library preparation was by PCR. Instrument on record: Illumina HiSeq 2500. To normalize quantification of the TCRbeta repertoire, the TCR libraries were built with molecular barcoding that relied on unique molecular identifiers. Using fastp at Q25 and MiXCR, TCRdb reprocessed the public reads and kept productive beta chains. Entries that share a CDR3 protein sequence are merged under the most common genes and DNA. This sample gives roughly 570,000 distinct CDR3 sequences in total; 25% to 30% of them show up just once. Clones ranked in the top ten supply 30% to 45% of the sample. This clonotype was seen ten or more times. Its binding antigen is unknown. No base-level quality is on record; no much larger clone is a single base apart. What the work shows at the level of the full study, not this receptor alone: The frequencies of hyperexpanded clones fell over the following months, and after one year, T-cell counts and TCRbeta diversity were mostly attributed to newly produced T cells. In some patients, high TCRbeta diversity at day 60 was attributed to recipient T cells and intrathymic progenitors that had survived conditioning. About two months after transplant, the apparently early recovery of alphabetaT-cell counts reportedly depended on just several hundred clones that had expanded rapidly and came from non-depleted graft cells.

This sample's treatment or condition label indicates: allogeneic hematopoietic cell transplantation with graft depleted of TCRalphabeta T cells and CD19 B cells. TCRalphabeta/CD19-depleted allogeneic hematopoietic cell grafts were given to the transplant recipients, all of whom were children. The sample in question was PBMCs, obtained before TCRalphabeta/CD19-depleted stem cell transplant. This sequence was found in a boy less than two years old with Wiskott-Aldrich syndrome, due to receive a stem cell transplant.

The DNA reads TGTGCCAGCACCCAGACTAGCGGGATGACCGGGGAGCTGTTTTTT. It specifies CASTQTSGMTGELFF. The chain employs TRBV12-3 or TRBV12-4 and TRBJ2-2, and TRBD2 aligns with 11 junction nucleotides. The CDR3 runs 15 amino acids, cysteine and phenylalanine included. CDR3 DNA is the only sequence kept; it has 45 bases, read in frame from the first base. Trimmed from V: 7 bases; trimmed from J: 5 bases; junction bases lacking a gene match: 6.